This entry describes one TCR beta chain. Its target is unknown. The TCR beta CDR3 regions underwent amplification using RNA transcripts as the source. The study used the HTBI primer set for a first-round RT-PCR of the TCR CDR3. TCRdb reprocessed the multiplex PCR reads with MiXCR, giving one entry per CDR3 protein. The sample carries approximately 560,000 distinct CDR3 sequences, around 16% recorded once. This CDR3 spans 14 amino acids. Germline CDR1 and CDR2: SGHTA and FQGNSA. Trimming pared 1 base from V and 9 bases from J, leaving 13 bases between. This record comes from a study of T cells in Graves' hyperthyroidism and ophthalmopathy. General observations from the study: The model's output predicted ophthalmopathy at a median of about 6.5 months prior to onset. Most clonotypes expanded in thyroid above 0.001 were likewise present in blood.

For the diagnoses, clinical symptoms, serum thyroxine and TRAb, thyroid ultrasound and orbital computed tomography were used. Using more than 7.5 ml of fresh peripheral blood, PBMCs were prepared. The sequenced sample consisted of blood. The chain has TRBV7-2 and TRBJ2-1; D possibly uses TRBD1 or TRBD2 (6 bases each). The sequence came from a woman aged 30 to 39 with Graves' hyperthyroidism. The CDR3 DNA reads as TGTGCCAGCAGCTTAGGACCCGGGGGCGTTGAGCAGTTCTTC. Protein product: CASSLGPGGVEQFF.